The TCR beta chain described here comes from a study of shared clonotypes between healthy human individuals. CDR1 is MDHEN and CDR2 is SYDVKM in the germline V gene. With V trimmed by 10 bases and J by 4 bases, 7 bases remained unmatched. The CDR3 runs 13 residues. Sequencing used immunoSEQ multiplex PCR; TCRdb keeps in-frame clones, though not all of them. The data show about 2.3 million clones, 80% to 95% seen once. The TCR sequence derives from a man between 18 and 35 years old in good health. Some clones in this sample may be carry-over from other donors' samples. Sample: naive CD4+ T cells from PBMCs. Subset in this sample: CD45RA+ positively selected. V and J are TRBV28 and TRBJ2-3, with TRBD2 identical over 8 bases. In DNA, the CDR3 is TGTGCCACCACGGGAGGGTGGGCAGATACGCAGTATTTT. Its protein product is CATTGGWADTQYF.